This T cell receptor (beta chain) was captured in a study of T cells after yellow fever vaccination. Study-wide results and limits: The CD4 and CD8 compartments had a small share of their clonotypes in common.

In this sample, this clonotype turned up many times. The target antigen is unknown. From the 5' RACE reads, TCRdb called clonotypes with MiXCR, one entry per CDR3 protein. This sample has 68,000 or so distinct CDR3 sequences, with 6.5% to 9% found just once. The sequence derives from a man aged 25-40 years who received the YFV17D yellow fever vaccine. The source material was CD8+ T cells sorted from PBMCs, sampled 15 days after the yellow fever booster vaccination.

The CDR3 sequence: CSARGPETSYEQYF. DNA of the CDR3: TGCAGTGCTAGGGGCCCGGAGACAAGCTACGAGCAGTACTTC. The V gene is TRBV20-1, the J gene TRBJ2-7, with D uncertain. Germline values: CDR1 DFQATT, CDR2 SNEGSKA (reference sequence). CDR3 length equals 14 residues. Trimming stripped 3 bases from V and 3 bases from J, with 15 bases between.